This T cell receptor beta chain was retrieved from a study of T cell responses to AZD1222 COVID-19 vaccine. Measured with immunoSEQ multiplex PCR; TCRdb has only the in-frame clones, and not every one. The sample has more than 85,000 clones, around 81% seen once. Study-wide points: Regions 160-218 and 743-854 dominated among vaccine-associated CD4 TCRs spanning spike. Seropositive AZD1222 recipients at baseline numbered only 5 or 6. All repertoire sampling was performed exclusively after the peak T cell response. The donor group comprised mostly white British people and more females; the analysis possibly underestimated clonal diversity.

This clone was seen just once. Its target is unknown. V shed 0 bases, J shed 4 bases, and the junction held 7 bases outside the gene matches. CDR3 size: 16 residues. Germline lookup yields CDR1 MDHEN and CDR2 SYDVKM. This TCR was sampled from an adult in good health. This sample comprised peripheral blood, obtained on day 0 of AZD1222 vaccination. V usage is TRBV28 and J usage is TRBJ2-3, with TRBD2 matching 7 bases. CDR3 in amino acids: CASSLWREPSPDTQYF. CDR3 bases: TGTGCCAGCAGTTTATGGCGGGAGCCGTCCCCAGATACGCAGTATTTT.